Only a few counts were recorded for the clone carrying this T cell receptor beta chain. MiXCR was run by TCRdb on the 5' RACE reads, yielding one entry per CDR3 protein. The table has 550,000 or so distinct CDR3 sequences, 15% to 20% seen once; the top ten hold around an eighth. This record belongs to a study of T cells after yellow fever vaccination. Background on the study: Fractions of low cell number were prepared using SMART-Seq v4 Ultra Low Input.

The CDR3 is 16 residues long. V lost 2 bases to trimming and J lost 0 bases, with 14 bases between them. CDR1 is SGHTA, CDR2 FQGNSA, per germline. The source is a young man who received the YFV17D yellow fever vaccine. The chain employs TRBV7-2 and TRBJ2-7; weak D call: TRBD2 (6 bases). The specimen comprised PBMCs, sampled 15 days after the yellow fever booster vaccination. CDR3 sequence (DNA): TGTGCCAGCAGCTTAAACGGGAGCCCTGGCTCCTACGAGCAGTACTTC. This codes for CASSLNGSPGSYEQYF.